This TCR beta chain derives from a study of T-cell memory formation after mild COVID-19. Study-wide context: Largely donor-specific sequence clusters came from two donors. General study results and limits: The appearance of some responding clones in pre-infection memory suggested that cross-reactive memory joined. Largely, contracting CD4+ clones fell within CM and EM, and contracting CD8+ clones within EMRA. Clones that got smaller from day 15 to 85 had even CD4/CD8, while clones growing later tipped toward CD4+.

Trimming left V 5 bases short and J 6 bases short, with 20 bases between. Germline CDR1 and CDR2: SEHNR and FQNEAQ (reference sequence). The CDR3 spans 15 residues. There are a few counts of this clonotype. The antigen is undetermined. TCRdb itself ran the 5' RACE reads through MiXCR, one entry per CDR3 protein. The table lists a few hundred thousand distinct CDR3 sequences, about 15% of them singletons. V usage is TRBV7-9 and J usage is TRBJ2-7, with unresolved D. The source is a man aged 18 to 30 who had mild COVID-19 (a few samples of this study predate the infection). Cell type and time point are not known. The sample comprised PBMCs or a T cell subset sorted from them (not recorded which). CDR3 sequence: CASSPIYGFLGEQYF. In DNA form, the CDR3 reads TGTGCCAGCAGCCCGATTTATGGGTTCCTGGGCGAGCAGTACTTC.